What follows are 10 T cell receptor beta chains derived from one specimen sequenced in a study of cytomegalovirus exposure and HLA in healthy donors. Vbeta (60) and Jbeta (13) primers were used in the PCR. Sequencing was performed with immunoSEQ multiplex PCR; in TCRdb, only in-frame clones are kept and a portion is missing. The profile shows 130,000 to 150,000 clones, around 79% of them singletons. Sequenced: PBMCs. These receptors originate from a man between 35 and 55 years old in good health and CMV-seropositive.

The chain is built from TRBV28 and TRBJ1-2; 9 bases match TRBD1. V shed 6 bases and J 3 bases; nucleotides not matched to a gene: 5. The CDR3 is made up of 14 amino acids. From germline, CDR1 is MDHEN and CDR2 SYDVKM. The CDR3 spells CASRNTGGDYGYTF. The DNA of the CDR3 is TGTGCCAGCAGGAATACAGGGGGCGACTATGGCTACACCTTC.

The chain recombines TRBV4-3 with TRBJ1-2, with D unresolved. This CDR3 contains 19 residues. Trimming took 5 bases from V and 3 from J, leaving 28 bases between them. Germline CDR1 is LGHNA and CDR2 is YSLEER. CDR3 bases: TGCGCCAGCAGCGGCCGTACAGAGAAGTTGGGAGGGATTGACTATGGCTACACCTTC. This codes for CASSGRTEKLGGIDYGYTF.

This clone has a single count. The rearrangement joins TRBV6-5 to TRBJ2-7; tentative D call: TRBD1 (6 bases). The V end was cut by 6 bases, the J end by 0 bases, with 12 bases between. CDR1 and CDR2 from the germline V gene are MNHEY and SVGAGI. The CDR3 covers 14 residues. This chain's CDR3 is CASRSTGFSYEQYF. The CDR3 bases are TGTGCCAGCAGATCCACAGGGTTCTCCTACGAGCAGTACTTC.

This clone was picked up a small number of times. The J gene is TRBJ2-2, the V gene TRBV7-4; TRBD2 matches 14 bases. This CDR3 is 19 amino acids long. Germline CDR1 is SGHVT and CDR2 is SQSDAQ. The V gene end was trimmed by 4 bases and the J gene end by 8 bases; junction bases not matched to a gene: 15. The CDR3 DNA is TGTGCCAGCAGCTCCCACGGGACTAGCGGGAGAATCGTAGTGGGGGAGCTGTTTTTT. Translated, it gives CASSSHGTSGRIVVGELFF.

V is TRBV29-1 and J is TRBJ1-4; D not resolved. CDR1 and CDR2 from the germline V gene are SQVTM and ANQGSEA. This CDR3 is 11 amino acids long. V was cut by 0 bases and J by 10 bases, with 6 bases left in between. The CDR3 region is CSVEEVAKLFF. The CDR3 DNA is TGCAGCGTTGAAGAAGTGGCAAAACTGTTTTTT.

This clone was seen only a few times. The J gene is TRBJ1-5, the V gene TRBV6-5; 7 bases fit TRBD1. Trimming removed 6 bases from V and 4 bases from J; junction bases left unmatched: 6. The CDR3 is 14 residues long. Germline V gives CDR1 MNHEY, CDR2 SVGAGI. As DNA, the CDR3 is TGTGCCAGCAGCAGGACAGGTCCTAATCAGCCCCAGCATTTT. Protein: CASSRTGPNQPQHF.

The V gene is TRBV5-6, the J gene TRBJ2-1, with a tentative D call TRBD2 (5 bases). The V gene lost 1 base and the J gene lost 4 bases, with 12 bases spanning the gap. The CDR3 length is 15 residues. CDR1 is SGHDT and CDR2 is YYEEEE in the germline V gene. The CDR3 sequence is CASSLSPSSYNEQFF. The DNA of the CDR3 is TGTGCCAGCAGCTTGTCTCCTAGCAGTTACAATGAGCAGTTCTTC.

A note on this clone: One end of the junction fails to match germline, which may point to a read error. The chain joins TRBV7-9 to TRBJ2-1; weak D call: TRBD1 (5 bases). Germline V CDR1 and CDR2: SEHNR, FQNEAQ (reference sequence). CDR3 length equals 15 residues. This chain's CDR3 is CSSSLGRGSYNEQFF. Here the CDR3 DNA reads TGTTCCAGCAGCTTAGGAAGGGGATCCTACAATGAGCAGTTCTTC.

V and J are TRBV21-1 and TRBJ2-2; TRBD2 is the table's D call, not checked against the DNA. TRBV21-1 is a listed pseudogene. This CDR3 contains 15 residues. As DNA, the CDR3 is TGTGCCAGCAGCAATAACCGGGATCTCACCGGGGAGCTGTTTTTT. Its protein product is CASSNNRDLTGELFF.

This chain uses TRBV2 with TRBJ1-5; D uncertain. V was clipped by 7 bases and J by 1 base, with 11 bases between them. CDR3 length equals 14 residues. Germline V gene sequence: CDR1 SNHLY, CDR2 FYNNEI. Written as DNA, the CDR3 is TGTGCCAGCAAGGAGCTCCCCAGCAATCAGCCCCAGCATTTT. Its protein product is CASKELPSNQPQHF.